Sequencing of this TCR beta chain was carried out in a study of blood T cell repertoires in COVID-19. Study context: Spain, Italy and the United States supplied samples that represented acute and convalescent COVID-19. T cells, B-cell-depleted T cells, or PBMCs supplied cDNA or gDNA.

Trimming took 5 bases from V and 3 from J, leaving 13 bases between them. The germline CDR1 and CDR2 sequences are SGHTA and FQGNSA. The CDR3 runs to 14 residues. This clone was observed a single time. As originally analysed: Amplification of reference gene primers was used by the study to estimate nucleated cell counts. Some clones are missing from TCRdb's copy, which holds only in-frame ones; the method was immunoSEQ multiplex PCR. The V and J calls and clone size were taken over from that table, and D and trimming were inferred from the DNA. The table includes approximately 89,000 clones, 80% detected once.

Material for sequencing was peripheral blood. V gene TRBV7-2 combines with J gene TRBJ2-5; no clear D gene. The origin of this receptor is a woman aged 80 or older with acute or convalescent COVID-19. CDR3 DNA: TGTGCCAGCAGCCTTACTTCGTTTAAAGAGACCCAGTACTTC. Translated, it gives CASSLTSFKETQYF.